What follows are 13 T cell receptor beta chains derived from one specimen sequenced in a study of cytotoxic CD8 clonotypes in ibrutinib-treated CLL (dated by TCRdb to 2020 to 2023). The library was generated by the immunoSEQ multiplex PCR assay. Entries here come from immuneACCESS through TCRdb and include only in-frame sequences with V and J called. Some clones fail to appear in such tables; in the studies checked, an unresolved V gene covers under half of the shortfall, and the cause of the remainder is unknown. A total of roughly 250,000 clones appear in this sample, about three quarters of them only once. Of the sample, roughly 15% is held by the ten largest clones. The time point label of this sample denotes: roughly 2 years on ibrutinib. The sequencing here drew on PBMCs, taken after 24 months of ibrutinib treatment. The receptors here all came from a human donor with chronic lymphocytic leukemia.

J is TRBJ2-3 and V is TRBV30, with a possible D match to TRBD2 (6 bases). The germline gives CDR1 GTSNPN, CDR2 SVGIG (reference sequence). Trimming left V 2 bases short and J 2 bases short, with 20 bases between. The CDR3 is 17 amino acids. Here the CDR3 DNA reads TGTGCCTGGAGTCGGGGGAGGACCATGGGATACACAGATACGCAGTATTTT. This sequence encodes CAWSRGRTMGYTDTQYF.

The chain joins TRBV2 to TRBJ1-5; the D is unclear. Germline CDR1 SNHLY, CDR2 FYNNEI. V was pared by 6 bases and J by 4 bases, with 4 bases between. There are 11 residues in the CDR3. The CDR3 spells CASSLNQPQHF. The CDR3 DNA follows: TGTGCCAGCAGCCTAAATCAGCCCCAGCATTTT.

This clone was found once. The V and J genes are TRBV18 and TRBJ2-4, with 12 bases fitting TRBD1. CDR3 size: 17 residues. CDR1 and CDR2 (germline): KGHSH, LQKENI. V was clipped by 2 bases and J by 10 bases; unmatched bases: 12. The CDR3 sequence is CASSPGGQGAPRGIQYF. The CDR3, as DNA: TGTGCCAGCTCACCAGGGGGACAGGGGGCTCCTAGAGGTATTCAGTACTTC.

The chain has TRBV27 and TRBJ2-1; D uncertain. Germline values: CDR1 MNHEY, CDR2 SMNVEV (reference sequence). This CDR3 is built from 13 residues. Trimming took off 5 bases at V and 4 bases at J, with 9 bases between the two ends. CDR3 nucleotides: TGTGCCAGCAGTGTAGCTTCTTACAATGAGCAGTTCTTC. Amino acids: CASSVASYNEQFF.

V and J are TRBV28 and TRBJ2-1, with a tentative D call TRBD1 (6 bases). V dropped 1 base and J dropped 4 bases, with 11 bases sitting between them. Germline V gene sequence: CDR1 MDHEN, CDR2 SYDVKM. CDR3 length: 15 residues. This CDR3 is CASSLSAGAYNEQFF. CDR3 DNA: TGTGCCAGCAGTTTATCGGCAGGGGCGTACAATGAGCAGTTCTTC.

This chain uses TRBV10-3 with TRBJ1-5; D remains ambiguous. CDR1 is ENHRY and CDR2 is SYGVKD in the germline V gene. Trimming removed 2 bases at V and 3 bases at J, with 8 bases between. This CDR3 is built from 14 residues. CDR3 in amino acids: CAISEGRSNQPQHF. CDR3 nucleotides: TGTGCCATCAGTGAGGGCAGGTCCAATCAGCCCCAGCATTTT.

V and J are TRBV29-1 and TRBJ2-1; the match to TRBD2 covers 9 bases. The CDR3 loop spans 16 amino acids. V shed 2 bases and J 6 bases; nucleotides not matched to a gene: 11. CDR1 and CDR2 from the germline V gene are SQVTM and ANQGSEA. CDR3 protein: CSVERAAGGPGNEQFF. The CDR3 nucleotides read TGCAGCGTTGAAAGGGCGGCGGGAGGGCCGGGCAATGAGCAGTTCTTC.

V is TRBV18 and J is TRBJ2-5, with D unresolved. The CDR3 is 15 amino acids. V was shortened by 2 bases and J by 1 base, with 11 bases between the two germline ends. Germline V gene sequence: CDR1 KGHSH, CDR2 LQKENI. The chain's CDR3 is CASSPYRRVQETQYF. The CDR3 coding sequence is TGTGCCAGCTCACCATATAGGCGAGTCCAAGAGACCCAGTACTTC.

The chain employs TRBV30 and TRBJ2-7, with TRBD1 matching 7 bases. V gave up 0 bases and J gave up 4 bases; unmatched junction bases: 12. Germline V gives CDR1 GTSNPN, CDR2 SVGIG (reference sequence). The CDR3 length is 16 residues. The CDR3 region is CAWSVGKSGGVYEQYF. For the CDR3, the DNA is TGTGCCTGGAGTGTAGGGAAATCAGGGGGTGTTTACGAGCAGTACTTC.

The chain couples TRBV5-1 to TRBJ1-2, with unresolved D. In germline, CDR1 is SGHRS, CDR2 YFSETQ. V was trimmed by 2 bases and J by 6 bases, leaving 8 bases between them. The CDR3 runs to 12 residues. The DNA for the CDR3 is TGCGCCAGCAGCTTATCGGGGAATGGCTACACCTTC. Protein product: CASSLSGNGYTF.

The chain joins TRBV14 to TRBJ2-7; TRBD2 is a possible D gene (6 bases). The length of the CDR3 is 14 residues. The V end was cut by 3 bases, the J end by 1 base, with 10 bases between. The germline CDR1 and CDR2 sequences are SGHDN and FVKESK. CDR3 region: CASSQWGDSYEQYF. Written as DNA, the CDR3 is TGTGCCAGCAGCCAGTGGGGGGATTCCTACGAGCAGTACTTC.

This clone was counted a few times. This chain joins TRBV7-3 and TRBJ1-2, with 9 bases lining up with TRBD1. V shed 4 bases, J shed 4 bases, and the junction held 4 bases outside the gene matches. The CDR3 is made up of 14 amino acids. The germline CDR1 and CDR2 sequences are SGHTA and FQGTGA. The CDR3 coding sequence is TGTGCCAGCAGCTCGGGACAGGGTGGCTATGGCTACACCTTC. This translates into CASSSGQGGYGYTF.

This clone was seen ten or more times. The rearrangement joins TRBV27 to TRBJ1-5; TRBD1 matches 8 bases. Trimming removed 8 bases from V and 4 bases from J; junction bases left unmatched: 1. The germline V gene has CDR1 MNHEY and CDR2 SMNVEV (reference sequence). The CDR3 length is 12 residues. DNA for the CDR3: TGTGCCAGCCGACAGGGGAATCAGCCCCAGCATTTT. It is translated as CASRQGNQPQHF.